This TCR beta chain was retrieved from a study of T-cell reconstitution after alpha-beta-depleted transplantation in children. Researchers prepared the TCRbeta library using unique molecular identifiers, the study reports. One entry per CDR3 protein results from TCRdb running MiXCR on the PCR reads. Of a few hundred thousand distinct CDR3 sequences in the sample, approximately 42% were seen once. Study conclusions and caveats: Several hundred rapidly expanded clones from non-depleted graft cells reportedly supplied alpha-beta T cells about two months post-transplant. Counts and diversity of T cells one year after transplant came mostly from newly produced T cells. The high TCRbeta diversity at day 60 in some patients came from surviving recipient T cells and thymic progenitors.

At least ten counts were recorded for this clonotype. Its matching antigen is unknown. This CDR3 spans 15 amino acids. CDR1 is SGHRS, CDR2 YFSETQ, per germline. V lost 6 bases, J lost 1 base, and 2 bases stayed unmatched. The chain employs TRBV5-1 and TRBJ2-2; 11 bases line up with TRBD2. The TCR was taken from a girl aged 2-9 years with aplastic anemia, due to receive a stem cell transplant. Specimen: PBMCs, collected before TCRalphabeta/CD19-depleted stem cell transplant. This chain's CDR3 is CASNLAGGNTGELFF. As DNA, the CDR3 is TGCGCCAGCAACCTAGCGGGAGGGAACACCGGGGAGCTGTTTTTT.